This TCR beta chain was documented in a study of T-cell reconstitution after alpha-beta-depleted transplantation in children. Unique molecular identifiers were incorporated when the TCRbeta library was constructed. MiXCR, applied by TCRdb to the PCR reads, yields one record per CDR3 protein. The table shows some 150,000 distinct CDR3 sequences, with around 8.5% occurring only once. General study points: Diversity of TCRbeta at day 60 was high in some patients, arising from surviving recipient T cells and thymic progenitors. In patients about two months after transplant, alpha-beta T cells reportedly arose from several hundred expanded graft clones. T-cell counts and diversity at one year post-transplant came mainly from newly produced T cells.

In germline, CDR1 is DFQATT, CDR2 SNEGSKA (reference sequence). CDR3 size: 13 residues. The V end lost 3 bases, the J end lost 5 bases, and 11 bases lay between the germline ends. Regarding this clonotype: The antigen is unknown.

Here the sequenced sample was PBMCs, mostly from graft donor cells, taken 180 days after TCRalphabeta/CD19-depleted stem cell transplant. The rearrangement joins TRBV20-1 to TRBJ2-1; no clear D gene. This receptor was taken from a female patient aged 2 to 10 who had a stem cell transplant for congenital amegakaryocytic thrombocytopenia, so the T cells may come from the graft donor. CDR3 in DNA: TGCAGTGCTAGTAATCGGGTAGACAATGAGCAGTTCTTC. It codes for CSASNRVDNEQFF.